Listed here are 3 T cell receptor beta chains from one sample, sequenced in a study of Ad26.COV2.S vaccination and SARS-CoV-2 variants. Using immunoSEQ multiplex PCR, the repertoire was profiled, and TCRdb retains in-frame clones only, with some absent. The profile shows around 420,000 clones, 88% of them singletons. Noted treatment: around 19 received Ad26.COV2.S at low or high dose, single or two shots; about five received placebo; per-sample allocation not given. After the first vaccine or placebo injection, samples were drawn on day 63. Sequenced material: peripheral blood, taken in a trial of Ad26.COV2.S vaccine versus placebo. These receptors originate from a person between 18 and 65 years old who received the Ad26.COV2.S COVID-19 vaccine or a placebo.

This chain connects TRBV19 to TRBJ2-7; D is perhaps TRBD2 (5 bases). This CDR3 region has 15 residues. Trimming cost V 4 bases and J 7 bases, with 20 bases left between them. Germline V gene data show CDR1 as LNHDA and CDR2 as SQIVND (reference sequence). The chain's CDR3 is CASSTIDAAVREQYF. The CDR3 region has the DNA TGTGCCAGTAGTACCATAGACGCAGCGGTAAGGGAGCAGTACTTC.

This chain joins TRBV14 and TRBJ2-2; the D is unclear. Germline loops: CDR1 SGHDN, CDR2 FVKESK. The CDR3 runs 14 residues. Trimming took 0 bases from V and 4 from J, leaving 6 bases between them. The DNA for the CDR3 is TGTGCCAGCAGCCAAGATCACAGCACCGGGGAGCTGTTTTTT. This gives the protein CASSQDHSTGELFF.

As for this clone: Other nucleotide sequences from this sample produce the same CDR3. The chain joins TRBV7-2 to TRBJ1-1; TRBD1 might be the D (5 bases). Germline CDR1 is SGHTA and CDR2 is FQGNSA. The V gene lost 1 base and the J gene lost 3 bases, with 9 bases spanning the gap. The CDR3 length is 14 residues. The CDR3 loop is CASSLDRRDTEAFF. CDR3 coding DNA: TGTGCCAGCAGCTTAGATCGCAGGGACACTGAAGCTTTCTTT. Filled out from reference TRBV7-2 and TRBJ1-1, the complete variable domain reads GAGVSQSPSNKVTEKGKDVELRCDPISGHTALYWYRQSLGQGLEFLIYFQGNSAPDKSGLPSDRFSAERTGGSVSTLTIQRTQQEDSAVYLCASSLDRRDTEAFFGQGTRLTVV.